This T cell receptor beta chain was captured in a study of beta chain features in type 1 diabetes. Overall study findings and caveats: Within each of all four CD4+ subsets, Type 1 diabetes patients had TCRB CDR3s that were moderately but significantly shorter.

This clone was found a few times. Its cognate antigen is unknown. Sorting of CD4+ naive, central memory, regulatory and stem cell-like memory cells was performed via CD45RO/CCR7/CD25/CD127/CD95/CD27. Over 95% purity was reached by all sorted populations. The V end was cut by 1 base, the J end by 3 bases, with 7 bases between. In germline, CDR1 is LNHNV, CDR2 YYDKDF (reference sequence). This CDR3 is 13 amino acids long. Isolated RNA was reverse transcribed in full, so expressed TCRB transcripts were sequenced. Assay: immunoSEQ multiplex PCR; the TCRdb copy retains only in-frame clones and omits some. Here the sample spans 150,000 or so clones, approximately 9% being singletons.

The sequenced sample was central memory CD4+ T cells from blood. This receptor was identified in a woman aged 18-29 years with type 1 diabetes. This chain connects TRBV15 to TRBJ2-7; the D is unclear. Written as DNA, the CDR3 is TGTGCCACCAGCAGAGGTTCCAACTACGAGCAGTACTTC. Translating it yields CATSRGSNYEQYF.